The 10 T cell receptor beta chains listed next were all sequenced from one sample in a study of blood T cell repertoires in COVID-19. Using immunoSEQ multiplex PCR, the repertoire was profiled, and TCRdb retains in-frame clones only, with some absent. The top ten hold 10% to 15% of the sample, which has a few hundred thousand clones, 88% seen once. Sequencing input: peripheral blood. Receptors originate from a woman between 50 and 59 years old with COVID-19, enrolled during active disease.

The chain couples TRBV7-9 to TRBJ2-7; TRBD1 aligns across 7 bases. The germline V gene encodes CDR1 SEHNR and CDR2 FQNEAQ (reference sequence). V trimming: 2 bases; J trimming: 4 bases; junction bases outside the gene matches: 17. The CDR3 runs 18 residues. CDR3 sequence: CASSLSRTTTGAAYEQYF. The CDR3 bases are TGTGCCAGCAGCTTATCTAGAACCACAACAGGGGCCGCGTACGAGCAGTACTTC.

This chain links TRBV20-1 with TRBJ2-7; tentatively, D is TRBD1 (5 bases). The V gene lost 6 bases and the J gene lost 3 bases, with 9 bases spanning the gap. The CDR3 sequence is 11 residues long. Germline CDR1 DFQATT, CDR2 SNEGSKA (reference sequence). The CDR3 nucleotides read TGCAGTGCGGATCAGGGCTACGAGCAGTACTTC. Translation: CSADQGYEQYF.

The chain recombines TRBV11-3 with TRBJ2-3; maybe TRBD2 (5 bases). V lost 1 base and J 1 base, leaving 9 bases between the germline ends. The CDR3 consists of 15 residues. Germline V gives CDR1 SGHNT, CDR2 YENEEA. CDR3 residues: CASSLGIGGTDTQYF. In nucleotides, the CDR3 is TGTGCCAGCAGCTTAGGTATCGGGGGCACAGATACGCAGTATTTT.

This chain connects TRBV5-4 to TRBJ1-6; TRBD1 agrees at 9 bases. The J segment lost 9 bases and the V segment lost 3 bases, leaving 10 bases of the junction unmatched. There are 16 residues in the CDR3. Germline values: CDR1 SGHNT, CDR2 YYREEE (reference sequence). CDR3 sequence reads: CASSSPGQGLVSPLHF. In DNA, the CDR3 is TGTGCCAGCAGCTCCCCGGGACAGGGATTAGTTTCACCCCTCCACTTT.

The J gene is TRBJ1-1, the V gene TRBV19; the D gene is possibly TRBD1 (6 bases). Germline CDR1 and CDR2: LNHDA and SQIVND (reference sequence). The ends were cut back, 5 bases at V and 8 bases at J, with 21 bases in the middle. CDR3 length equals 15 residues. CDR3 nucleotide sequence: TGTGCCAGTAGTGCTCCCGCCCGGGGGGCCGTGGAAGCTTTCTTT. As protein: CASSAPARGAVEAFF.

The chain employs TRBV28 and TRBJ1-3; possible D gene TRBD1, 5 bases. Trimming took 2 bases from V and 4 from J, leaving 9 bases between them. Germline V gene sequence: CDR1 MDHEN, CDR2 SYDVKM. This CDR3 region has 14 residues. In DNA, the CDR3 is TGTGCCAGCAGTTTAGGAGGGACGGGAAACACCATATATTTT. Translated: CASSLGGTGNTIYF.

The chain has TRBV19 and TRBJ2-1, with 12 bases that match TRBD2. The germline gives CDR1 LNHDA, CDR2 SQIVND (reference sequence). The V gene end was trimmed by 2 bases and the J gene end by 10 bases; junction bases not matched to a gene: 6. CDR3 length: 15 residues. CDR3 sequence reads: CASSILAGGPSEQFF. The CDR3 coding sequence is TGTGCCAGTAGTATACTAGCGGGGGGGCCATCCGAGCAGTTCTTC.

This sequence joins TRBV24-1 and TRBJ2-3; no definite D call. The CDR3 is made up of 16 amino acids. Germline lookup yields CDR1 KGHDR and CDR2 SFDVKD. Trimming cost V 6 bases and J 6 bases, with 21 bases left between them. The CDR3 DNA is TGTGCCACCAGTCCTCTTGGTGAATCCCTCGGGGATACGCAGTATTTT. Amino acid sequence: CATSPLGESLGDTQYF.

This chain links TRBV4-1 with TRBJ1-6, with no clear D. This CDR3 has 15 amino acids. V dropped 4 bases and J dropped 6 bases, with 13 bases sitting between them. Germline V gene data show CDR1 as MGHRA and CDR2 as YSYEKL. In DNA, the CDR3 is TGCGCCAGCAGCCCCCACCTGGGCCGTAATTCACCCCTCCACTTT. Protein product: CASSPHLGRNSPLHF.

The chain links TRBV21-1 to TRBJ1-3; TRBD1 is the table's D call and was not checked against the DNA. TRBV21-1 is a known pseudogene. CDR3 length equals 17 residues. CDR3 in DNA: TGTGCCAGCAGCAAACGAAGACAGTCATGCTCTGGAAACACCATATATTTT. Translation gives CASSKRRQSCSGNTIYF.